This T cell receptor beta chain appears in the sequencing data of a study of OX40 agonist ivuxolimab in advanced cancers. Study-wide points: Among the lowest peripheral clonal expansion occurred in 0.1-3.0 mg/kg partial responders.

Some clones are missing from TCRdb's copy, which holds only in-frame ones; the method was immunoSEQ multiplex PCR. The table lists some 17,000 clones, 80% to 90% of them singletons, with about a third in the top ten. Autoimmune disease history or systemic immunosuppression led to patient exclusion. Comments on this clone: Its target is not known.

The CDR3 covers 14 residues. V was trimmed by 1 base and J by 5 bases, leaving 12 bases between them. The germline CDR1 and CDR2 sequences are MNHEY and SMNVEV (reference sequence). Source: CD4+ or CD8+ T cells sorted from blood, taken in a trial of the OX40 agonist ivuxolimab. The sequence was collected from an adult with an advanced solid tumor such as melanoma, head and neck, liver or kidney cancer. The chain uses TRBV27 and TRBJ2-7; a weak D match, TRBD2 (5 bases). DNA of the CDR3: TGTGCCAGCAGTTTATTTTGGGGAGTCAACGAGCAGTACTTC. Translation gives CASSLFWGVNEQYF.